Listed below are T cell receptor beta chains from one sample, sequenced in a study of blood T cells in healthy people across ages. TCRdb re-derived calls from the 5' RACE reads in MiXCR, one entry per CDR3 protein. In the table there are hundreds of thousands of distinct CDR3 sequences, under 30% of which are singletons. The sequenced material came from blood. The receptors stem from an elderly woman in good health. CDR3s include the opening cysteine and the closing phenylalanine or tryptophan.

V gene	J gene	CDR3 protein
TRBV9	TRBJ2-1	CASSAQGTGIHNEQFF
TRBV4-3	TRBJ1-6	CASSQDMGSPLHF
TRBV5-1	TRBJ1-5	CASTPEPGTVSNQPQHF
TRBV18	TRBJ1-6	CASSPLGEGPYNSPLHF
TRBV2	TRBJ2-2	CASSGGARGELFF
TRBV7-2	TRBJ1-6	CASSPTGVNSPLHF
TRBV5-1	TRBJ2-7	CASSLESGLYYEQYF
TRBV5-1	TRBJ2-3	CASSSSQDTQYF
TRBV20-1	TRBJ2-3	CSARDSYTQYF
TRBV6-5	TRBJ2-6	CASIDSGANVLTF
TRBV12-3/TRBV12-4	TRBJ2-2	CASSYRGNTGERFF
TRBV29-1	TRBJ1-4	CSVRRNQNEKLFF
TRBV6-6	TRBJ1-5	CASRRDRENQPQHF
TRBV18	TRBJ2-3	CACSGNTDTQYF
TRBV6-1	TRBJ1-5	CASRPKDRGYSNQPQHF
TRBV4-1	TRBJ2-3	CASSQDPTGGTDTQYF
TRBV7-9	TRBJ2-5	CASSARDRTQETQYF
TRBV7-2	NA	CASSPFYGSSYNEQYF
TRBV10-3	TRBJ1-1	CAIRESGGNTEAFF
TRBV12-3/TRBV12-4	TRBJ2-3	CASSLASGGGRADTEYF
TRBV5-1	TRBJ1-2	CASSASGTGGGYTF
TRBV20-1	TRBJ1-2	CSARDPGDIQGYTF
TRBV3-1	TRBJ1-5	CASSQDYRQPQHF
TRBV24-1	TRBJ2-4	CATSDASGGAKNIQYF
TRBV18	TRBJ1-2	CASSPSSGGRGYTF
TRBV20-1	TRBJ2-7	CSARDLRLAGGEQYF
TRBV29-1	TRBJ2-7	CSVGSRVSYEQYF
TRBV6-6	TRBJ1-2	CATDRKQDRAHGYTF
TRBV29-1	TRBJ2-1	CSVGGTGGSEQFF
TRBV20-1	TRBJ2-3	CSAFNLQGNDLKGDTQYF
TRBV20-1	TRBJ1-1	CSARPDNIEAFF